This is a list of T cell receptor beta chains from one sample in a study of vaccination effects on CD4 cells after COVID-19. No antigen has been identified for these receptors. Data came from immunoSEQ multiplex PCR; TCRdb stores just in-frame clones and leaves some out. Of some 63,000 clones listed, under 85% are singletons. The specimen comprised CD4+ T cells from PBMCs cultured without peptide, sampled before COVID-19 vaccination. Receptors were obtained from a human donor who had a prior SARS-CoV-2 infection. The CDR3 runs from the conserved cysteine through the conserved F or W. The order of the fields is clone size, D gene, J gene, V gene, CDR3 protein, CDR3 DNA. The D gene is left open where the match is weak. Not all rows give a size; the values are once, few, many and, for expanded clones, a class.

. . TRBJ2-2 TRBV7-7 CASTPLAQGTGELFF TGTGCTAGCACCCCACTGGCTCAGGGCACCGGGGAGCTGTTTTTT
. . TRBJ1-1 TRBV3-1/TRBV3-2 CASTARGVNTEAFF TGTGCCAGCACCGCACGAGGCGTGAACACTGAAGCTTTCTTT
once TRBD2 TRBJ2-7 TRBV9 CASSPVVSGGYEQYF TGTGCCAGCAGCCCAGTCGTTAGCGGGGGCTACGAGCAGTACTTC
few . TRBJ2-2 TRBV2 CASSESRPGGTGTGELFF TGTGCCAGCAGTGAATCACGGCCAGGGGGGACGGGCACCGGGGAGCTGTTTTTT
. TRBD1 TRBJ1-1 TRBV24-1 CATSDPGQGNTEAFF TGTGCCACCAGTGACCCCGGACAGGGTAACACTGAAGCTTTCTTT
. TRBD1 TRBJ2-2 TRBV9 CASSVEPTGANTGELFF TGTGCCAGCAGCGTAGAGCCGACAGGGGCGAACACCGGGGAGCTGTTTTTT
. TRBD1 TRBJ1-2 TRBV7-9 CASSFGRRTGGMGGYTF TGTGCCAGCAGCTTTGGAAGGAGGACAGGGGGAATGGGCGGCTACACCTTC
. TRBD2 TRBJ2-7 TRBV7-6 CASSLAPGLAGGIYEQYF TGTGCCAGCAGCTTAGCCCCGGGACTAGCGGGAGGGATATACGAGCAGTACTTC
. . TRBJ2-1 TRBV6-5 CASSYSSGRDEQFF TGTGCCAGCAGTTACTCGAGCGGACGGGATGAGCAGTTCTTC
. TRBD1 TRBJ1-4 TRBV6-6 CASRYQGGYEKLFF TGTGCCAGCAGATACCAGGGGGGTTATGAAAAACTGTTTTTT
. . TRBJ2-5 TRBV21-1 CASSLPTEERQETQYF TGTGCCAGCAGCCTACCGACGGAAGAACGCCAAGAGACCCAGTACTTC